These 2 T cell receptor beta chains came from one sample sequenced in a study of T cells after somatic rescue of genetic block. The method was immunoSEQ multiplex PCR; TCRdb's version includes in-frame clones alone and lacks a portion of them. The sample yields under 150,000 clones, 90% to 95% seen once. The specimen sequenced was peripheral blood mononuclear cells (PBMCs). The receptors stem from a woman aged 18-29 years.

J is TRBJ2-7 and V is TRBV12-2; the D segment call TRBD2 is taken from the table without a DNA check. TRBV12-2 corresponds to a pseudogene. CDR3 length equals 16 residues. The DNA of the CDR3 is TGTGCAAGTCGCTTAGCGGAGAGCGGGGGACGCTACGAGCAGTACTTC. Protein: CASRLAESGGRYEQYF.

The chain employs TRBV27 and TRBJ1-1; 10 bases match TRBD1. After removal of 2 bases from V and 4 bases from J, the junction contained 4 bases not matched to a gene. CDR1 is MNHEY, CDR2 SMNVEV, per germline (reference sequence). CDR3 size: 15 residues. CDR3 coding DNA: TGTGCCAGCAGTTTAGTGACAGGGGGCTCCACTGAAGCTTTCTTT. It encodes CASSLVTGGSTEAFF.